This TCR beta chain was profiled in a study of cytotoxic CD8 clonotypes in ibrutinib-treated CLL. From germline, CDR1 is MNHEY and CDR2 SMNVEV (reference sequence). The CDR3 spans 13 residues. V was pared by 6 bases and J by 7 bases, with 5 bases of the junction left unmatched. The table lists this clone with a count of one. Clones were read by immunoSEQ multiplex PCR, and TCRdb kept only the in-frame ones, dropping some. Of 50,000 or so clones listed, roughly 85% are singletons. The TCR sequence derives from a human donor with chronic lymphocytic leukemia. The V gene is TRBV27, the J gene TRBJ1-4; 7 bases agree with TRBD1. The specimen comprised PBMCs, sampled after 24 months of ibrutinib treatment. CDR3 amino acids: CASSDREGEKLFF. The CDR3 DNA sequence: TGTGCCAGCAGCGACAGGGAGGGTGAAAAACTGTTTTTT.